This T cell receptor (beta chain) was documented in a study of T cells in tuberculosis listed by TCRdb under 2018. General notes on the study: In the study, CD1B tetramers and high-throughput TCR immunosequencing were combined to characterize T cells specific for the mycobacterial lipid antigen glucose monomycolate (GMM). With 9 to 10 people per group, a South African clinical cohort compared IGRA-negative adolescents, IGRA-positive adolescents with latent tuberculosis, and adults with active tuberculosis. Overall study outcomes, separate from this receptor: The smaller NN-distances were partly driven by shorter CDR3-alpha lengths in active tuberculosis patients, and the difference for TCR-beta did not reach statistical significance. Active tuberculosis TCR-alpha repertoires showed smaller mean NN-distances to GMM-specific TCRs than IGRA-negative controls, suggesting clonal expansion of these TCRs. Which clinical samples got chosen depended on the availability of cryopreserved specimens, and the active tuberculosis cases were adults, whereas the controls were adolescents. Using GEM motif frequencies, a classifier achieved approximately 72% accuracy, whereas a classifier built on the diverse GMM-specific repertoire got to approximately 88% accuracy (AUROC more than 0.85).

Regarding this clone: Which antigen it targets is not known. No base qualities exist here, and no much larger clone lies one base off it.

Compared with germline, V lacks 8 bases and J lacks 5 bases; bases without a gene match: 8. The CDR3 runs 14 amino acids, cysteine and phenylalanine included. Solely the CDR3 DNA is kept, with 42 bases framed from the first base. CDR1 and CDR2 are read off the germline V gene as SGHRS and YFSETQ. At study entry, a tuberculin skin test and the QuantiFERON-TB GOLD In-Tube IGRA were used to screen adolescents for latent tuberculosis infection. Immunosequencing of unsorted cryopreserved PBMC covered, on average, about 100,000 T cells per clinical donor. Eleven high schools in the Worcester region of the Western Cape, South Africa, served as enrollment sites for adolescents aged 12 to 18 years. About ten M. tuberculosis-infected adolescents and some ten uninfected adolescents, matched for age and sex, were selected. PBMC from adolescents were isolated by density centrifugation from freshly drawn heparinized blood and were then cryopreserved.

The immunoSEQ multiplex PCR assay was used to generate TCR libraries, with TCR-beta and/or TCR-alpha/delta assays applied to each sample. The amplified TCR libraries were sequenced on the Illumina high-throughput platform. Per the original workflow: Clustering and dimensionality reduction were performed using pairwise TCRdist distances among GMM-specific receptors from ex vivo sorted or in vitro expanded T cells. Each clinical repertoire was scored by mean NN-distance, the average TCRdist to the nearest 10% of tetramer-positive reference sequences. GEM TCR motif frequency was calculated as the fraction of unique TCRs that matched known GEM sequences in V/J usage and CDR3 length. Linear discriminant analysis with leave-one-out cross-validation, implemented in scikit-learn, was used to classify active tuberculosis. TCRdb re-hosts the immuneACCESS table, in-frame sequences only. Its copies lack some clones; in the studies checked, an unresolved V gene accounts for under half of them, and the cause for the rest is not known. V and J calls and clone size are given by that table; D and trimming were obtained from the DNA. Present in this sample are 25,000 to 35,000 clones, around 94% of which were seen just once. In total, the top ten clones hold approximately 8% of the sample.

The sequenced sample was PBMCs. The chain couples TRBV5-1 to TRBJ2-2; 8 of the junction bases match TRBD1. The clonotype comes from a donor aged 10-29 years with latent tuberculosis or without tuberculosis infection. The DNA reads as follows: TGCGCCAGTCGCCGGACAGGGACAACCGGGGAGCTGTTTTTT. It encodes CASRRTGTTGELFF.